A selection of T cell receptor beta chains follows, all from one sample in a study of shared clonotypes between healthy human individuals. The table came from immunoSEQ multiplex PCR; TCRdb's copy has only in-frame clones and leaves some out. The profile shows more than 550,000 clones, around 91% of them singletons. What was sequenced was memory CD8+ T cells from PBMCs. These receptors were collected from a man in his late teens or twenties in good health. Some clones in this sample may be carry-over from other donors' samples. The CDR3 runs from the conserved cysteine through the conserved F or W. Fields, in order: D gene, V gene, clone size, J gene, CDR3 length, CDR3 protein, CDR3 DNA. A D gene is named only where the DNA matches it firmly. Clone size is stated in some rows and not others, as once, few, many or a class when expanded.

>.|TRBV29-1|.|TRBJ1-4|15
CSASTGEATNEKLFF
TGCAGCGCTTCGACAGGAGAAGCAACTAATGAAAAACTGTTTTTT
>.|TRBV4-3|.|TRBJ1-4|15
CASSQGTGNNEKLFF
TGCGCCAGCAGCCAAGGGACGGGTAATAATGAAAAACTGTTTTTT
>.|TRBV13|.|TRBJ2-4|14
CASSPTLAKNIQYF
TGTGCCAGCAGTCCAACGTTAGCCAAAAACATTCAGTACTTC
>.|TRBV29-1|.|TRBJ2-1|11
CSVGGPDEQFF
TGCAGCGTTGGTGGTCCTGATGAGCAGTTCTTC
>TRBD1|TRBV4-1|.|TRBJ2-5|17
CASSPPGGRGPVETQYF
TGCGCCAGCAGCCCACCCGGTGGCAGGGGGCCAGTGGAGACCCAGTACTTC
>.|TRBV28|once|TRBJ2-3|15
CASSWALGFTDTQYF
TGTGCCAGCAGCTGGGCCTTGGGTTTCACAGATACGCAGTATTTT
>.|TRBV15|.|TRBJ2-2|15
CATSRRGRVAGELFF
TGTGCCACCAGCAGGAGGGGTCGGGTCGCCGGGGAGCTGTTTTTT
>.|TRBV11-2|.|TRBJ1-1|15
CASSLGAAYTTEAFF
TGTGCCAGCAGCTTAGGGGCCGCGTATACCACTGAAGCTTTCTTT
>.|TRBV18|.|TRBJ1-1|12
CASLDGNTEAFF
TGTGCCAGCTTGGACGGGAACACTGAAGCTTTCTTT
>TRBD2|TRBV5-4|.|TRBJ2-7|14
CASSPGGGPYEQYF
TGTGCCAGCAGCCCCGGCGGGGGGCCCTACGAGCAGTACTTC
>.|TRBV6-6|.|TRBJ2-7|11
CASSPHYEQYF
TGTGCCAGCAGTCCCCACTACGAGCAGTACTTC
>.|TRBV28|few|TRBJ1-5|16
CASSLPLGDSNQPQHF
TGTGCCAGCAGTTTACCCCTAGGTGATAGCAATCAGCCCCAGCATTTT
>.|TRBV7-9|.|TRBJ2-7|13
CASSSPRSYEQYF
TGTGCCAGCAGCTCGCCCCGGTCCTACGAGCAGTACTTC
>.|TRBV9|.|TRBJ2-7|15
CASSAGGGPSVEQYF
TGTGCCAGCAGCGCTGGGGGGGGGCCCTCGGTCGAGCAGTACTTC
>.|TRBV7-9|.|TRBJ1-2|15
CASSLGMGSRDGYTF
TGTGCCAGCAGCTTAGGTATGGGGAGCCGCGATGGCTACACCTTC
>.|TRBV27|.|TRBJ1-5|15
CASSYRASLNQPQHF
TGTGCCAGCAGTTACCGAGCCAGTCTCAATCAGCCCCAGCATTTT
>TRBD2|TRBV10-3|.|TRBJ2-1|12
CAIRGLNNEQFF
TGTGCCATCAGGGGACTAAACAATGAGCAGTTCTTC